The 32 T cell receptor beta chains given below trace back to one sample, sequenced in a study of blood T cell repertoires in COVID-19. The table came from immunoSEQ multiplex PCR; TCRdb's copy has only in-frame clones and leaves some out. The data contain 60,000 to 70,000 clones, just over 85% of them singletons. Sequenced input: peripheral blood. Receptor source: a woman aged 60-75 years with COVID-19, enrolled during active disease.

In DNA form, the CDR3 reads TGTGCCAGCAGGGGGGGAAGCGACCCGTATCAGCCCCAGCATTTT. It encodes CASRGGSDPYQPQHF. This rearrangement joins TRBV6-5 to TRBJ1-5; D may be TRBD1 (5 bases). Trimming removed 6 bases at V and 5 bases at J, with 17 bases between. The CDR3 is made up of 15 amino acids. The germline CDR1 and CDR2 sequences are MNHEY and SVGAGI.

Only one count was recorded for this clone. V and J are TRBV4-1 and TRBJ2-2, with 11 nucleotides matching TRBD2. The CDR3 spans 18 residues. Germline V gives CDR1 MGHRA, CDR2 YSYEKL. Unmatched junction bases numbered 5, after V lost 0 bases and J lost 2 bases. The CDR3 DNA sequence: TGCGCCAGCAGCCAAGACCCCGGGACTAGCGGAAACACCGGGGAGCTGTTTTTT. This sequence encodes CASSQDPGTSGNTGELFF.

The rearrangement links TRBV7-9 to TRBJ2-1; TRBD2 matches at 8 bases. The ends lost 2 bases at V and 14 bases at J; junction bases unmatched: 5. This CDR3 spans 12 amino acids. Germline-derived CDR1 and CDR2 are SEHNR and FQNEAQ (reference sequence). Here the CDR3 DNA reads TGTGCCAGCAGCTTAAACGTCGGGGGGGAGTTCTTC. This sequence encodes CASSLNVGGEFF.

The CDR3 here is CASSGSNPYGYTF. The DNA of the CDR3 is TGTGCCAGCAGCGGCAGTAACCCCTATGGCTACACCTTC. This chain connects TRBV3-1 (or the pseudogene TRBV3-2) to TRBJ1-2, with unresolved D. Trimming left V 5 bases short and J 4 bases short, with 11 bases between. The germline V gene encodes CDR1 LGHDT and CDR2 YNNKEL (reference sequence). The CDR3 is 13 amino acids.

The chain employs TRBV4-1 and TRBJ1-4; the match to TRBD1 covers 11 bases. The ends lost 4 bases at V and 0 bases at J; junction bases unmatched: 7. This CDR3 region has 18 residues. CDR1 is MGHRA and CDR2 is YSYEKL in the germline V gene. The CDR3 sequence: CASSLVGGQGATNEKLFF. The CDR3 DNA sequence: TGCGCCAGCAGCCTAGTCGGGGGACAGGGGGCAACTAATGAAAAACTGTTTTTT.

V gene TRBV28 combines with J gene TRBJ1-2; D not resolved. Deletions cut 3 bases from V and 0 bases from J, with 5 bases between. There are 13 residues in the CDR3. The germline V gene encodes CDR1 MDHEN and CDR2 SYDVKM. The DNA of the CDR3 is TGTGCCAGCAGTTTCCGAGCTAACTATGGCTACACCTTC. It codes for CASSFRANYGYTF.

The chain recombines TRBV7-2 with TRBJ2-7; a possible D gene is TRBD1 (5 bases). The CDR3 totals 15 residues. Per germline, CDR1 SGHTA and CDR2 FQGNSA. Trimming stripped 2 bases from V and 1 base from J, with 12 bases between. CDR3 in amino acids: CASSLWAGKSYEQYF. Here the CDR3 DNA reads TGTGCCAGCAGCTTATGGGCAGGGAAGTCCTACGAGCAGTACTTC.

The chain couples TRBV2 to TRBJ1-1; maybe TRBD1 (5 bases). The V end was cut by 6 bases, the J end by 5 bases, with 13 bases between. The V gene's germline CDR1 is SNHLY and CDR2 FYNNEI. The CDR3 runs 13 residues. The CDR3 DNA reads as TGTGCCAGCAGACTGTGGGGGGGAACTGAAGCTTTCTTT. Translation: CASRLWGGTEAFF. Full variable domain (remainder filled in from reference TRBV2 and TRBJ1-1): EPEVTQTPSHQVTQMGQEVILRCVPISNHLYFYWYRQILGQKVEFLVSFYNNEISEKSEIFDDQFSVERPDGSNFTLKIRSTKLEDSAMYFCASRLWGGTEAFFGQGTRLTVV.

This chain uses TRBV28 with TRBJ2-1; D unclear. V was pared by 4 bases and J by 6 bases, with 7 bases between. Germline V gene data show CDR1 as MDHEN and CDR2 as SYDVKM. CDR3 length: 12 residues. CDR3 bases: TGTGCCAGCAGTTCCGGTACCAATGAGCAGTTCTTC. Translation gives CASSSGTNEQFF.

The V and J genes are TRBV6-5 and TRBJ2-1; 8 positions match TRBD2. The germline V gene encodes CDR1 MNHEY and CDR2 SVGAGI. The junction had 8 bases not matched to a gene; V was cut back by 7 bases and J by 6 bases. This CDR3 has 14 residues. For the CDR3, the DNA is TGTGCCAGCAACGAGGCGGGAGGTATCAATGAGCAGTTCTTC. Protein sequence: CASNEAGGINEQFF.

The chain has TRBV13 and TRBJ2-2; 12 bases align to TRBD1. The trim removed 5 bases at V and 5 bases at J, leaving 6 bases unmatched. Germline V gene data show CDR1 as PRHDT and CDR2 as FYEKMQ (reference sequence). This CDR3 has 16 residues. CDR3 loop: CASSRGTGGLTGELFF. Written as DNA, the CDR3 is TGTGCCAGCAGCCGAGGGACAGGGGGCCTAACCGGGGAGCTGTTTTTT. Using reference TRBV13 and TRBJ2-2 for the parts outside the CDR3, the full variable domain is AAGVIQSPRHLIKEKRETATLKCYPIPRHDTVYWYQQGPGQDPQFLISFYEKMQSDKGSIPDRFSAQQFSDYHSELNMSSLELGDSALYFCASSRGTGGLTGELFFGEGSRLTVL.

V is TRBV9 and J is TRBJ2-1; maybe TRBD2 (5 bases). Germline CDR1 is SGDLS and CDR2 is YYNGEE. The CDR3 is 13 amino acids. The V and J ends lost 4 bases and 9 bases respectively, with 14 bases between them. The CDR3 bases are TGTGCCAGCAGCCCTCCTGAGGGCTCTGAGCAGTTCTTC. This sequence encodes CASSPPEGSEQFF.

The J gene is TRBJ1-3, the V gene TRBV7-6; D remains ambiguous. Trimming cost V 1 base and J 0 bases, with 10 bases left between them. The CDR3 runs to 16 residues. Germline CDR1 reads SGHVS; CDR2 reads FNYEAQ. CDR3 sequence reads: CASSLGSVLSGNTIYF. CDR3 nucleotide sequence: TGTGCCAGCAGCTTAGGCAGTGTTCTCTCTGGAAACACCATATATTTT.

In nucleotides, the CDR3 is TGTGCCAGTAAAGGGGACAGTAACACTGAAGCTTTCTTT. This encodes CASKGDSNTEAFF. The J gene is TRBJ1-1, the V gene TRBV19; 7 bases line up with TRBD1. Germline trimming cut 7 bases from V and 2 bases from J; bases unmatched to any gene: 4. The CDR3 loop spans 13 amino acids. Germline lookup yields CDR1 LNHDA and CDR2 SQIVND (reference sequence). The full variable domain, in which reference TRBV19 and TRBJ1-1 provide the parts outside the CDR3, is DGGITQSPKYLFRKEGQNVTLSCEQNLNHDAMYWYRQDPGQGLRLIYYSQIVNDFQKGDIAEGYSVSREKKESFPLTVTSAQKNPTAFYLCASKGDSNTEAFFGQGTRLTVV.

The chain is built from TRBV5-1 and TRBJ1-5; D ambiguous. Germline V gene sequence: CDR1 SGHRS, CDR2 YFSETQ. This CDR3 is built from 14 residues. Trimming removed 1 base at V and 5 bases at J, with 10 bases between. CDR3 residues: CASSLSEGDQPQHF. DNA for the CDR3: TGCGCCAGCAGCTTGTCGGAGGGTGATCAGCCCCAGCATTTT.

The chain employs TRBV30 and TRBJ1-1; the D gene is possibly TRBD1 (6 bases). Germline V gene data show CDR1 as GTSNPN and CDR2 as SVGIG (reference sequence). The length of the CDR3 is 15 residues. The V end was cut by 4 bases, the J end by 1 base, with 16 bases between. The chain's CDR3 is CAWNRGGAGNTEAFF. DNA of the CDR3: TGTGCCTGGAACCGAGGGGGGGCCGGGAACACTGAAGCTTTCTTT.

This clone occurred once. The rearrangement links TRBV10-3 to TRBJ1-2; tentatively, D is TRBD1 (6 bases). CDR3 length equals 14 residues. V was trimmed by 2 bases and J by 5 bases, leaving 12 bases between them. CDR1 is ENHRY, CDR2 SYGVKD, per germline. CDR3 protein: CAISEPPGEYGYTF. CDR3 nucleotide sequence: TGTGCCATCAGTGAGCCACCAGGGGAGTATGGCTACACCTTC.

The chain links TRBV5-6 to TRBJ2-1; 8 bases fit TRBD1. The germline V gene encodes CDR1 SGHDT and CDR2 YYEEEE. The CDR3 runs to 14 residues. With V trimmed by 1 base and J by 9 bases, 6 bases remained unmatched. Here the CDR3 DNA reads TGTGCCAGCAGCTTGCAAGACAGGGGTGGTGAGCAGTTCTTC. Amino acids: CASSLQDRGGEQFF.

V usage is TRBV27 and J usage is TRBJ2-1, with D tentatively TRBD2 (5 bases). Germline CDR1 and CDR2: MNHEY and SMNVEV (reference sequence). The CDR3 is 15 amino acids. V lost 10 bases and J lost 7, with 23 bases in between. The CDR3 nucleotides are TGTGCCACTCACGGCCTGAGCGGACTTATTAATGAGCAGTTCTTC. This codes for CATHGLSGLINEQFF.

J is TRBJ1-2 and V is TRBV6-2 or TRBV6-3; TRBD1 aligns across 9 bases. There are 14 residues in the CDR3. Trimming removed 5 bases from V and 2 bases from J; junction bases left unmatched: 3. Looked up from germline, CDR1 is MNHEY and CDR2 is SVGEGT. Written as DNA, the CDR3 is TGTGCCAGCAGTGACGGACAGGGGAACTATGGCTACACCTTC. Translation: CASSDGQGNYGYTF.

The V and J genes are TRBV30 and TRBJ1-3, with 7 bases identical to TRBD1. Germline CDR1 is GTSNPN and CDR2 is SVGIG (reference sequence). This CDR3 has 12 residues. V trimming: 2 bases; J trimming: 8 bases; junction bases outside the gene matches: 3. In DNA form, the CDR3 reads TGTGCCTGGAGTAGGGGGCTGGACACCATATATTTT. The encoded protein is CAWSRGLDTIYF. The full variable domain, rest sourced from reference TRBV30 and TRBJ1-3, is SQTIHQWPATLVQPVGSPLSLECTVEGTSNPNLYWYRQAAGRGLQLLFYSVGIGQISSEVPQNLSASRPQDRQFILSSKKLLLSDSGFYLCAWSRGLDTIYFGEGSWLTVV.

The CDR3 coding sequence is TGTGCCAGCAGTGAGACAGGGGGGCCTGGCTACACCTTC. This sequence encodes CASSETGGPGYTF. The chain employs TRBV2 and TRBJ1-2; TRBD1 agrees at 9 bases. Germline V lookup: CDR1 SNHLY, CDR2 FYNNEI. V lost 3 bases to trimming and J lost 7 bases; unmatched junction nucleotides: 3. The CDR3 contains 13 residues.

Written as DNA, the CDR3 is TGTGCCTGGAGTGTGGGGACAGGGATCGAAGCTTTCTTT. Residues: CAWSVGTGIEAFF. This chain links TRBV30 with TRBJ1-1; 9 bases map to TRBD1. The junction had 4 bases not matched to a gene; V was cut back by 0 bases and J by 8 bases. This CDR3 has 13 residues. Germline V CDR1 and CDR2: GTSNPN, SVGIG (reference sequence).

The chain joins TRBV7-9 to TRBJ2-7, with a tentative D call TRBD2 (5 bases). The ends were cut back, 3 bases at V and 3 bases at J, with 9 bases in the middle. The CDR3 extends over 13 amino acids. The germline V gene encodes CDR1 SEHNR and CDR2 FQNEAQ (reference sequence). The CDR3 here is CASSLGSFYEQYF. The CDR3 DNA follows: TGTGCCAGCAGCTTGGGGAGCTTCTACGAGCAGTACTTC.

V and J are TRBV6-6 and TRBJ1-1; 11 bases are shared with TRBD1. Trimming at V came to 5 bases and at J to 10 bases, leaving 12 bases not matched to a gene. Germline CDR1 reads MNHNY; CDR2 reads SVGAGI (reference sequence). There are 15 residues in the CDR3. CDR3 residues: CASSTQGTGGQGAFF. CDR3 sequence (DNA): TGTGCCAGCAGTACACAGGGGACAGGGGGTCAAGGAGCTTTCTTT.

The rearrangement joins TRBV10-3 to TRBJ1-2, with D unresolved. Between the trimmed V and J ends, which lost 6 bases and 0 bases, there was a span of 8 bases. CDR3 length equals 13 residues. Germline V gene data show CDR1 as ENHRY and CDR2 as SYGVKD. The CDR3 DNA reads TGTGCCATCAGGGGAGGGCCTAACTATGGCTACACCTTC. This translates into CAIRGGPNYGYTF.

The genes are TRBV7-2 and TRBJ1-4; D is uncertain. The CDR3 is 16 amino acids. The germline gives CDR1 SGHTA, CDR2 FQGNSA. V was clipped by 4 bases and J by 2 bases, with 14 bases between them. CDR3 nucleotides: TGTGCCAGCAGCTCCCTCGGGGTGGGCACTAATGAAAAACTGTTTTTT. Translation gives CASSSLGVGTNEKLFF.

The chain carries TRBV30 and TRBJ2-6; D gene ambiguous. This CDR3 has 13 amino acids. V was cut by 5 bases and J by 0 bases, with 5 bases left in between. Germline CDR1 reads GTSNPN; CDR2 reads SVGIG (reference sequence). CDR3 nucleotides: TGTGCCTGGGCAAACTCTGGGGCCAACGTCCTGACTTTC. Translation: CAWANSGANVLTF.

In the case of this clone: This CDR3 is also generated by other DNA sequences in the sample. This chain connects TRBV5-1 to TRBJ2-2; D unresolved. V dropped 0 bases and J dropped 3 bases, with 6 bases sitting between them. The CDR3 is made up of 14 amino acids. Germline V gene data show CDR1 as SGHRS and CDR2 as YFSETQ. The CDR3: CASSLGQDTGELFF. The CDR3 DNA follows: TGCGCCAGCAGCTTGGGGCAGGACACCGGGGAGCTGTTTTTT.

V is TRBV6-2 or TRBV6-3 and J is TRBJ1-3; no reliable D call. The V end was cut by 2 bases, the J end by 0 bases, with 14 bases between. The germline gives CDR1 MNHEY, CDR2 SVGEGT. There are 17 residues in the CDR3. The chain's CDR3 is CASSYALQVRSGNTIYF. Here the CDR3 DNA reads TGTGCCAGCAGTTACGCCCTTCAGGTCCGCTCTGGAAACACCATATATTTT.

This clone was picked up one time. CDR3 DNA: TGCGCCAGCAGCCAAGATAGTGCAGTTTTCAACAGGGGACAGGAAAAACTGTTTTTT. This sequence encodes CASSQDSAVFNRGQEKLFF. The rearrangement links TRBV4-3 to TRBJ1-4, with 7 bases that match TRBD1. V lost 0 bases and J lost 8; bases outside the gene matches: 18. The CDR3 has 19 residues. The germline V gene has CDR1 LGHNA and CDR2 YSLEER.

A note on this clone: Different DNA sequences within this sample yield the same CDR3. CDR3 in amino acids: CASSVVSGSTDTQYF. CDR3 nucleotide sequence: TGTGCCAGCAGCGTAGTTAGCGGGAGCACAGATACGCAGTATTTT. This sequence joins TRBV9 and TRBJ2-3; 7 nucleotides line up with TRBD2. V dropped 0 bases and J dropped 0; count of bases not matched to a gene: 1. This CDR3 is 15 amino acids long. The germline gives CDR1 SGDLS, CDR2 YYNGEE.